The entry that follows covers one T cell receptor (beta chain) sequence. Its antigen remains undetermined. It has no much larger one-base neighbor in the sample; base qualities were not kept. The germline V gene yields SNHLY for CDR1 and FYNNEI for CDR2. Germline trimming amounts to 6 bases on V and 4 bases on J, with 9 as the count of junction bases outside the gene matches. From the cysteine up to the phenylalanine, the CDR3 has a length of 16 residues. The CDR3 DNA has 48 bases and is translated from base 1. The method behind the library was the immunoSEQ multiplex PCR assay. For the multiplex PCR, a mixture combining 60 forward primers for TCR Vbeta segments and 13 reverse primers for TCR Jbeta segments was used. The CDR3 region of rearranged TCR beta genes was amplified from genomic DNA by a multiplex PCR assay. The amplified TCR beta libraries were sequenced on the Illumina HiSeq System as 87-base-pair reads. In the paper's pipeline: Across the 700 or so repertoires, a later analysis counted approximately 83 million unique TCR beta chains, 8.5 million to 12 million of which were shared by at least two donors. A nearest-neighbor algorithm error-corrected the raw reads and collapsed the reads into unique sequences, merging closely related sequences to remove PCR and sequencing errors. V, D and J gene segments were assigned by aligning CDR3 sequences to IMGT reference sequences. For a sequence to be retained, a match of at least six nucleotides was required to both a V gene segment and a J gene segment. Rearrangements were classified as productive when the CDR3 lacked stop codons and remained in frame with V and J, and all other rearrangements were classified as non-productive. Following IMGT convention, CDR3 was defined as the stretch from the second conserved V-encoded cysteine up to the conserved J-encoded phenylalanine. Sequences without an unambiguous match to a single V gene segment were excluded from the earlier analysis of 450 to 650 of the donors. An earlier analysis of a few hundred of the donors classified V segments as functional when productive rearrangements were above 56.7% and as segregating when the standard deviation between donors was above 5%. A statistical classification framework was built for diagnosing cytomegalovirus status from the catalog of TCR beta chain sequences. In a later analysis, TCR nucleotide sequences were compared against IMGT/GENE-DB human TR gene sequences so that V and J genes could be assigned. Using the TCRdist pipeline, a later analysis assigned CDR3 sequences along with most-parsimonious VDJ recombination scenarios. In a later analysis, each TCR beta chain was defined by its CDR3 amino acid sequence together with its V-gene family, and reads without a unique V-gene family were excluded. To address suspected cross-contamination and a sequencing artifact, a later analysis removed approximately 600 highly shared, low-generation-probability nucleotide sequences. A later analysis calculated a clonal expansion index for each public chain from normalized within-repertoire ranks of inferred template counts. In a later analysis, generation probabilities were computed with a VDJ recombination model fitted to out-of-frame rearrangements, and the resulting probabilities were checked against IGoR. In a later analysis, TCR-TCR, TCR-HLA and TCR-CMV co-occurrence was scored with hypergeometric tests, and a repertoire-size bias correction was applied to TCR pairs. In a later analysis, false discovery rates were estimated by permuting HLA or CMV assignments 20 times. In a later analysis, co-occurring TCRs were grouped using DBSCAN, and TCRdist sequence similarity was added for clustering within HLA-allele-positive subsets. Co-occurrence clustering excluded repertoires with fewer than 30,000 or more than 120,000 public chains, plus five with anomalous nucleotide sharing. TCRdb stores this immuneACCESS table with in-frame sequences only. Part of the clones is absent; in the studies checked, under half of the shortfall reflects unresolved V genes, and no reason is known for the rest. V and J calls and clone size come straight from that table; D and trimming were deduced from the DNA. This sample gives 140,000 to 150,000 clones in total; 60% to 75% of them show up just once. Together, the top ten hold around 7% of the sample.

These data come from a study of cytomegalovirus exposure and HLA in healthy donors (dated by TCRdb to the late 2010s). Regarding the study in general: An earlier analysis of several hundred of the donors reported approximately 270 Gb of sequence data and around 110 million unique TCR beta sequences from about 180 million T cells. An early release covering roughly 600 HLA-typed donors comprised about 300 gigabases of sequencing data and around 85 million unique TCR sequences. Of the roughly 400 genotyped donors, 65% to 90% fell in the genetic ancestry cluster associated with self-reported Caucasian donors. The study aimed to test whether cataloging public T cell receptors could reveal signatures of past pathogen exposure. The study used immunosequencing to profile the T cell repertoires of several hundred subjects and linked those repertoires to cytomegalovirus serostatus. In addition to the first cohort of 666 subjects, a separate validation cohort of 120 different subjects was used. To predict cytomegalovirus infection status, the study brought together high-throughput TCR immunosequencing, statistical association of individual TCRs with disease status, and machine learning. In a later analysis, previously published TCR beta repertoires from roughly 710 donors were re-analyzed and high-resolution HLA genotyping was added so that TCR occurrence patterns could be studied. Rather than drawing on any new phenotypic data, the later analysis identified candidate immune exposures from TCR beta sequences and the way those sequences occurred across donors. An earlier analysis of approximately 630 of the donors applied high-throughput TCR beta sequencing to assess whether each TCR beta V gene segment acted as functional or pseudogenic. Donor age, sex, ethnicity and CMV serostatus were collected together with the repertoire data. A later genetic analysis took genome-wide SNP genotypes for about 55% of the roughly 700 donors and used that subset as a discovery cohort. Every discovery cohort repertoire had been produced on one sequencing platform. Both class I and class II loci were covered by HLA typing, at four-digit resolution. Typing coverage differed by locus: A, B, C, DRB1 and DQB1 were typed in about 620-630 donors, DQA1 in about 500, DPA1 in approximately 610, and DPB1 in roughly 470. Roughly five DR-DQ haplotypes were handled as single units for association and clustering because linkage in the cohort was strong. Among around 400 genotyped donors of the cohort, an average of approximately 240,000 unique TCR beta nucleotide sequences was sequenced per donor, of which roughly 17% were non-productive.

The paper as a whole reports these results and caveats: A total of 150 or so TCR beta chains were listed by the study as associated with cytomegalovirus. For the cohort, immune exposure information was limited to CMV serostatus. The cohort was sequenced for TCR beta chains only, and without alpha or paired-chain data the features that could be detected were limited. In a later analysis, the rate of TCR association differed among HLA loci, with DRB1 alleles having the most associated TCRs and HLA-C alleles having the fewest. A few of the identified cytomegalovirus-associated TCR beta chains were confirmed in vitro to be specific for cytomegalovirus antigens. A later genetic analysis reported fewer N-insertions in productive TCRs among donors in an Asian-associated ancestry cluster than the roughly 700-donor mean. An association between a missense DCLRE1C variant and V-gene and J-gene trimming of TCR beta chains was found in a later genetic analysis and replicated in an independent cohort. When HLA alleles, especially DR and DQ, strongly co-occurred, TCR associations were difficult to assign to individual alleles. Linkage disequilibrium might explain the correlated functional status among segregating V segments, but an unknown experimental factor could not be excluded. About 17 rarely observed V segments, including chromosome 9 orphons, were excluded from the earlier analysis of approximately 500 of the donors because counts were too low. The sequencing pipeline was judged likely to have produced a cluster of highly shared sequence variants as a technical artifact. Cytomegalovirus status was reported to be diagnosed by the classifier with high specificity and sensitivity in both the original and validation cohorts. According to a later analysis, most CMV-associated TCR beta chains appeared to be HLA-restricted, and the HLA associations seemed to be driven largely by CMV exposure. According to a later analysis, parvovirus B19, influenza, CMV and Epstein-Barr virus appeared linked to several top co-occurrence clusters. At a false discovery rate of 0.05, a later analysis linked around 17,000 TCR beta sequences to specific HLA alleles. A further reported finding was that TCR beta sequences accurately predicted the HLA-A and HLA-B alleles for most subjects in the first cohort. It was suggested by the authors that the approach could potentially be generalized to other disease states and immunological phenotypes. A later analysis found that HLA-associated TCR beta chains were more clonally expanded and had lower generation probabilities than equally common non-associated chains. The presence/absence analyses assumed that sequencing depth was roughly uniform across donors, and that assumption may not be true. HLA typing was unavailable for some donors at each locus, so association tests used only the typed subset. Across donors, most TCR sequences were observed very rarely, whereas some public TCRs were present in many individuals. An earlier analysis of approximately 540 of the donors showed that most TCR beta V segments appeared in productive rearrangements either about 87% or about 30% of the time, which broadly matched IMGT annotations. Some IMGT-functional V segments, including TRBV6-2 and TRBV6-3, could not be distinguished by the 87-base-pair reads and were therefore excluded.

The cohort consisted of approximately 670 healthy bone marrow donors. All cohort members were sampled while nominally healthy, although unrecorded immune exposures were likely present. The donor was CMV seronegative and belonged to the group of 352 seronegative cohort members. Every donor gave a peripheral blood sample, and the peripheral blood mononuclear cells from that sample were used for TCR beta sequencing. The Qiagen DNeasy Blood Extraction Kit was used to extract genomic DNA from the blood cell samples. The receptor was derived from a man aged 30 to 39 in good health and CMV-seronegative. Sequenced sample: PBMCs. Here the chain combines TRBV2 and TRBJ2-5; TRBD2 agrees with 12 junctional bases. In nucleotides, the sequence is TGTGCCAGCAGATGGACTAGCGGGACACCAATAGAGACCCAGTACTTC. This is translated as CASRWTSGTPIETQYF.